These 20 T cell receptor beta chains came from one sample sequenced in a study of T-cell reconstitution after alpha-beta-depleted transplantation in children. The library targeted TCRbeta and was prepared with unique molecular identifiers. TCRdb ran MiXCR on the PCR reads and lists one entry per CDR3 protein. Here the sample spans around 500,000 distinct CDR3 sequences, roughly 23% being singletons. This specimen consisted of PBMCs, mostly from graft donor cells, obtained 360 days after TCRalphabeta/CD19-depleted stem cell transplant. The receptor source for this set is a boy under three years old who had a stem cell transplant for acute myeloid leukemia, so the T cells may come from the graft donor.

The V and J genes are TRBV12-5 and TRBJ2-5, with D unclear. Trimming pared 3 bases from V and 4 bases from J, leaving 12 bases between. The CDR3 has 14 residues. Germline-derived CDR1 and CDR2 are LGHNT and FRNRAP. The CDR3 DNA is TGTGCTAGTGGTTTCAGTGACGGCGGAGAGACCCAGTACTTC. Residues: CASGFSDGGETQYF.

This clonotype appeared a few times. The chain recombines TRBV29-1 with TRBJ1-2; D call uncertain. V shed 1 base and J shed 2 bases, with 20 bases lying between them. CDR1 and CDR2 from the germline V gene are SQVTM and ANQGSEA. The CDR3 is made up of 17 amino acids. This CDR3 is CSVEGTAQRLPNYGYTF. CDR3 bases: TGCAGCGTTGAAGGGACCGCGCAACGATTACCCAACTATGGCTACACCTTC.

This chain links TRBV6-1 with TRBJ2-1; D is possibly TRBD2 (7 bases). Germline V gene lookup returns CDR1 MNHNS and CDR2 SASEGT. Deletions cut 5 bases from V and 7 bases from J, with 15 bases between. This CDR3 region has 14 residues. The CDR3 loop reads CASSPRGAGNEQFF. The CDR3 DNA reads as TGTGCCAGCAGTCCTCGGGGGGCGGGGAATGAGCAGTTCTTC.

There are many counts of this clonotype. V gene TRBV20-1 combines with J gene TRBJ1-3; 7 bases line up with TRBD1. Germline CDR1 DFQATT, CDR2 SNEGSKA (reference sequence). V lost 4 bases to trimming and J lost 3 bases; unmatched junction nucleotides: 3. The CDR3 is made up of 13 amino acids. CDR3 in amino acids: CSATRDSGNTIYF. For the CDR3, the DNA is TGCAGTGCTACCCGGGACAGTGGAAACACCATATATTTT.

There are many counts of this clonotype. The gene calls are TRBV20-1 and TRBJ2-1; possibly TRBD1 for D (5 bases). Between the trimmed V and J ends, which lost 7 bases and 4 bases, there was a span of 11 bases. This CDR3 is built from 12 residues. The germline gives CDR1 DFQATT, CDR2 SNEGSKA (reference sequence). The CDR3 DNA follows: TGCAGTGGGGTTCAGGGATACAATGAGCAGTTCTTC. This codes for CSGVQGYNEQFF.

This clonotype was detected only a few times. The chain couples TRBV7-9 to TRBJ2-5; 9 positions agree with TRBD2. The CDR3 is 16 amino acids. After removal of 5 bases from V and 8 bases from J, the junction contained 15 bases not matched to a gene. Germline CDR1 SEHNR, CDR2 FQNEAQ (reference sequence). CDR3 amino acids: CASSTSGTSTKGTQYF. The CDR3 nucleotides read TGTGCCAGCAGCACGTCAGGGACTAGCACCAAAGGAACCCAGTACTTC.

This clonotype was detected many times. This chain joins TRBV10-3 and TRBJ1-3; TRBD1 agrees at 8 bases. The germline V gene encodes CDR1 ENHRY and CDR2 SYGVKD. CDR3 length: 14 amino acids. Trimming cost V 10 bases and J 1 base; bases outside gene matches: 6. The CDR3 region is CANSDRESGNTIYF. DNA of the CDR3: TGTGCCAACTCGGACAGGGAATCTGGAAACACCATATATTTT.

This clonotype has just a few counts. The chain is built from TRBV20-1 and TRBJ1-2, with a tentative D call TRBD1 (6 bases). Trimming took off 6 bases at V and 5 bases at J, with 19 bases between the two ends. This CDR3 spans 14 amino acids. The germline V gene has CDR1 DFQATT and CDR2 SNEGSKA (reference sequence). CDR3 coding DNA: TGCAGTGCGAGCCGGCCAGGGGATTGGTATGGCTACACCTTC. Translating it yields CSASRPGDWYGYTF.

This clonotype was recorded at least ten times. This chain's CDR3 is CSVDPTGDSYTF. In DNA, the CDR3 is TGCAGCGTTGACCCGACAGGGGATAGCTACACCTTC. The genes are TRBV29-1 and TRBJ1-2; TRBD1 matches 8 bases. The length of the CDR3 is 12 residues. In germline, CDR1 is SQVTM, CDR2 ANQGSEA. J gave up 9 bases and V 3 bases, and 6 bases lay outside the gene matches.

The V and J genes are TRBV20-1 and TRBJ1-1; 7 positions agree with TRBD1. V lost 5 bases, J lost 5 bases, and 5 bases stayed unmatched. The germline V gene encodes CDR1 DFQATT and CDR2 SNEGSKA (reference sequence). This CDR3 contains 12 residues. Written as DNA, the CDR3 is TGCAGTGCTCTAGGGGGCGGGACTGAAGCTTTCTTT. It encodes CSALGGGTEAFF.

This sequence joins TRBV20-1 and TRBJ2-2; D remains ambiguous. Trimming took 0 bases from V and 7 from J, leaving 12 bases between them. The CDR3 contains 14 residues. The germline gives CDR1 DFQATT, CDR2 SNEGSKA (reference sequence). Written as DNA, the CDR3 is TGCAGTGCTAGAGATGAGTCTAGTTACGGGGAGCTGTTTTTT. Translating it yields CSARDESSYGELFF.

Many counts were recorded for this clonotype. The CDR3 loop is CSVPPAGENEQFF. In nucleotides, the CDR3 is TGCAGCGTCCCCCCTGCTGGGGAGAATGAGCAGTTCTTC. The chain joins TRBV29-1 to TRBJ2-1; TRBD2 is a possible D gene (5 bases). CDR1 and CDR2 from the germline V gene are SQVTM and ANQGSEA. The CDR3 has 13 residues. V dropped 6 bases and J dropped 7 bases, with 16 bases sitting between them.

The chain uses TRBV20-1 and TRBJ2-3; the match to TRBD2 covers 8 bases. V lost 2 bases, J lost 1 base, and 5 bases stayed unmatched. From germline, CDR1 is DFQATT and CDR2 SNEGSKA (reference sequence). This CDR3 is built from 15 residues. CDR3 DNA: TGCAGTGCTAGAAGTGGTAGCGGGGGCACAGATACGCAGTATTTT. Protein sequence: CSARSGSGGTDTQYF.

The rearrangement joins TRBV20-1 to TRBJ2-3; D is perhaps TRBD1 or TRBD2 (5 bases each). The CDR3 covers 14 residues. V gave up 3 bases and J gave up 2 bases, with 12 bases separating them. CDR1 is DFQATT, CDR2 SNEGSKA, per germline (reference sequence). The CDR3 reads CSASTGTYTDTQYF. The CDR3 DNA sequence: TGCAGTGCTAGTACCGGGACCTACACAGATACGCAGTATTTT.

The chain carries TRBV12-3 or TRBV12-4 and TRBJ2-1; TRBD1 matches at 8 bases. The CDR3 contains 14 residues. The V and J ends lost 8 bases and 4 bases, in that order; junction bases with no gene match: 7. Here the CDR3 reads CASGGTGGYNEQFF. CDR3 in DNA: TGTGCCAGCGGGGGGACAGGCGGTTACAATGAGCAGTTCTTC.

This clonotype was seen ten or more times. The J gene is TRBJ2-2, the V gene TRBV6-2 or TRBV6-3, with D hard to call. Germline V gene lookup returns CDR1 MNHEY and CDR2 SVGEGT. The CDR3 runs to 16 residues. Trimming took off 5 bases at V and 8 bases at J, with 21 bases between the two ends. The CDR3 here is CASSPPDPEGWGELFF. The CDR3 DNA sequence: TGTGCCAGCAGTCCCCCTGACCCGGAAGGATGGGGGGAGCTGTTTTTT.

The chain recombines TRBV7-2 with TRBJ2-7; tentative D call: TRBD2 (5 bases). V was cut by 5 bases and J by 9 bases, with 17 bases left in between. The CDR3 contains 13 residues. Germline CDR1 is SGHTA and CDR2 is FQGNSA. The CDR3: CASSPERAKGQYF. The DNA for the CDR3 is TGTGCCAGCAGCCCTGAGAGGGCCAAGGGGCAGTACTTC.

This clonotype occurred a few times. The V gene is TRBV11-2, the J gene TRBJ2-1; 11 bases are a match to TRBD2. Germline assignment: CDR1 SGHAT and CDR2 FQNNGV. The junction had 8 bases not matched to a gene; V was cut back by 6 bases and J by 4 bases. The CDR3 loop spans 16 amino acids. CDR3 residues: CASRMGLAVKYNEQFF. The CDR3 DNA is TGTGCCAGCAGGATGGGACTAGCGGTTAAATACAATGAGCAGTTCTTC. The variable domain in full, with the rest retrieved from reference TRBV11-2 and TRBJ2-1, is EAGVAQSPRYKIIEKRQSVAFWCNPISGHATLYWYQQILGQGPKLLIQFQNNGVVDDSQLPKDRFSAERLKGVDSTLKIQPAKLEDSAVYLCASRMGLAVKYNEQFFGPGTRLTVL.

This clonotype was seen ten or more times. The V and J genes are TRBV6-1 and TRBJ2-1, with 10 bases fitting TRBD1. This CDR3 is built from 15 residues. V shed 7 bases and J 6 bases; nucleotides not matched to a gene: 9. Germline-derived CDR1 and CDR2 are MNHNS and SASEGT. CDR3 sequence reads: CASTPRGDRGNEQFF. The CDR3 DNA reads TGTGCCAGCACCCCAAGGGGGGACAGGGGCAATGAGCAGTTCTTC.

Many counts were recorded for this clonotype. The CDR3 sequence: CSVGTLINNEQFF. In DNA form, the CDR3 reads TGCAGCGTTGGGACCCTTATAAACAATGAGCAGTTCTTC. The chain joins TRBV29-1 to TRBJ2-1; no definite D call. Germline V gene data show CDR1 as SQVTM and CDR2 as ANQGSEA. The CDR3 covers 13 residues. V was cut by 4 bases and J by 5 bases, with 12 bases left in between.